The 15 T cell receptor beta chains given below trace back to one sample, sequenced in a study of Tregs in tolerant kidney transplant recipients. The nonmyeloablative bone marrow transplants came from related graft donors, with transient mixed chimerism. The protocol was immunoSEQ multiplex PCR, while the TCRdb copy is restricted to in-frame clones and leaves out a portion. The sample shows tens of thousands of clones, around 87% of them seen only once. The sequenced sample was CD4+ T cells from blood (PBMCs), obtained 6 months after the transplant. Receptor source: a human patient who received a combined kidney and bone marrow transplant. The T cells may come from the graft donor.

The chain has TRBV10-1 and TRBJ2-3, with a tentative D call TRBD2 (7 bases). Germline lookup yields CDR1 WNHNN and CDR2 SYGVQD (reference sequence). CDR3 length: 16 residues. Trimming removed 0 bases at V and 1 base at J, with 11 bases between. The CDR3 region is CASSESGGARTDTQYF. CDR3 nucleotides: TGCGCCAGCAGTGAGTCGGGGGGGGCCCGCACAGATACGCAGTATTTT.

The chain's CDR3 is CASSFPSGELFF. DNA for the CDR3: TGTGCCAGCAGTTTCCCCTCCGGGGAGCTGTTTTTT. The chain employs TRBV27 and TRBJ2-2; D unresolved. The CDR3 contains 12 residues. The V and J ends lost 3 bases and 6 bases respectively, with 5 bases between them. Looked up from germline, CDR1 is MNHEY and CDR2 is SMNVEV (reference sequence).

The chain is built from TRBV11-3 and TRBJ1-2, with 9 bases aligning to TRBD1. CDR3 length: 15 residues. Trimming at V came to 5 bases and at J to 8 bases, leaving 12 bases not matched to a gene. Germline V gene data show CDR1 as SGHNT and CDR2 as YENEEA. CDR3 nucleotide sequence: TGTGCCAGCAGCCATTATCGGACAGGGGAAGAGGGCTACACCTTC. Its protein is CASSHYRTGEEGYTF.

In this sample, this clone turned up a few times. CDR3 nucleotide sequence: TGTGCCAGCTCACCACCACGGGGGGGGGCCAACGTCCTGACTTTC. Encoded protein: CASSPPRGGANVLTF. J is TRBJ2-6 and V is TRBV18; D might be TRBD2 (6 bases). V gave up 0 bases and J gave up 4 bases, with 7 bases separating them. The length of the CDR3 is 15 residues. Germline lookup yields CDR1 KGHSH and CDR2 LQKENI. Using reference TRBV18 and TRBJ2-6 for the parts outside the CDR3, the full variable domain is NAGVMQNPRHLVRRRGQEARLRCSPMKGHSHVYWYRQLPEEGLKFMVYLQKENIIDESGMPKERFSAEFPKEGPSILRIQQVVRGDSAAYFCASSPPRGGANVLTFGAGSRLTVL.

This chain links TRBV19 with TRBJ2-2, with 9 bases aligning to TRBD1. V shed 5 bases, J shed 6 bases, and the junction held 7 bases outside the gene matches. This CDR3 spans 15 amino acids. The germline gives CDR1 LNHDA, CDR2 SQIVND (reference sequence). This chain's CDR3 is CASSVTGGAPGELFF. The CDR3 DNA reads as TGTGCCAGTAGTGTTACAGGGGGCGCGCCCGGGGAGCTGTTTTTT.

The gene calls are TRBV18 and TRBJ1-4; D possibly corresponds to TRBD1 (5 bases). V gave up 4 bases and J gave up 4 bases, with 7 bases separating them. The V gene's germline CDR1 is KGHSH and CDR2 LQKENI. The CDR3 runs to 13 residues. The CDR3 nucleotides are TGTGCCAGCTCACGTCAGGGTAATGAAAAACTGTTTTTT. This codes for CASSRQGNEKLFF.

This chain uses TRBV28 with TRBJ1-2, with D perhaps TRBD1 (6 bases). The CDR3 covers 12 residues. V gave up 5 bases and J gave up 5 bases, with 9 bases separating them. The germline V gene has CDR1 MDHEN and CDR2 SYDVKM. In DNA form, the CDR3 reads TGTGCCAGCAGTGGGACACCATATGGCTACACCTTC. Amino acid sequence: CASSGTPYGYTF.

The chain carries TRBV7-2 and TRBJ1-1; TRBD1 aligns across 12 bases. Trimming cost V 0 bases and J 4 bases; bases outside gene matches: 3. Germline CDR1 is SGHTA and CDR2 is FQGNSA. The CDR3 runs to 16 residues. Here the CDR3 reads CASSLAGGQGATEAFF. The CDR3 DNA reads as TGTGCCAGCAGCTTAGCGGGGGGACAGGGGGCCACTGAAGCTTTCTTT.

This rearrangement joins TRBV5-4 to TRBJ2-2; possibly TRBD1 for D (6 bases). CDR3 length: 14 residues. Trimming took off 0 bases at V and 6 bases at J, with 9 bases between the two ends. In germline, CDR1 is SGHNT, CDR2 YYREEE (reference sequence). CDR3 sequence reads: CASSLARGSGELFF. In DNA form, the CDR3 reads TGTGCCAGCAGCTTGGCCAGGGGTTCCGGGGAGCTGTTTTTT.

A single count supports this clone. This chain uses TRBV19 with TRBJ2-7; 8 positions agree with TRBD1. The CDR3 covers 14 residues. CDR1 and CDR2 (germline): LNHDA, SQIVND (reference sequence). V gave up 4 bases and J gave up 3 bases; unmatched junction bases: 5. CDR3 loop: CASSRNRGIYEQYF. In DNA form, the CDR3 reads TGTGCCAGTAGTAGAAACAGGGGGATCTACGAGCAGTACTTC.

The CDR3 DNA is TGTGCCAGCAGAGCTCTCGAAAACTCCTACAATGAGCAGTTCTTC. Amino acids: CASRALENSYNEQFF. The chain joins TRBV6-5 to TRBJ2-1; D gene uncertain. V lost 6 bases to trimming and J lost 0 bases, with 12 bases between them. Looked up from germline, CDR1 is MNHEY and CDR2 is SVGAGI. The CDR3 has 15 amino acids.

V usage is TRBV7-2 and J usage is TRBJ2-7; weak D call: TRBD1 (6 bases). Germline-derived CDR1 and CDR2 are SGHTA and FQGNSA. Between the trimmed V and J ends, which lost 5 bases and 3 bases, there was a span of 14 bases. This CDR3 has 14 amino acids. CDR3 region: CASSPGTNLYEQYF. DNA for the CDR3: TGTGCCAGCAGCCCCGGGACAAATCTCTACGAGCAGTACTTC. The full variable domain, its missing parts supplied by reference TRBV7-2 and TRBJ2-7, is GAGVSQSPSNKVTEKGKDVELRCDPISGHTALYWYRQSLGQGLEFLIYFQGNSAPDKSGLPSDRFSAERTGGSVSTLTIQRTQQEDSAVYLCASSPGTNLYEQYFGPGTRLTVT.

The chain joins TRBV10-3 to TRBJ2-7, with 11 bases aligning to TRBD2. The V and J ends lost 2 bases and 2 bases, in that order; junction bases with no gene match: 11. The CDR3 covers 18 residues. Germline CDR1 ENHRY, CDR2 SYGVKD. CDR3: CAISEGHGRLAGTYEQYF. As DNA, the CDR3 is TGTGCCATCAGTGAGGGTCATGGGAGACTAGCGGGGACCTACGAGCAGTACTTC.

The V gene is TRBV19, the J gene TRBJ1-2; 10 bases line up with TRBD1. V lost 4 bases and J lost 3; bases outside the gene matches: 8. From germline, CDR1 is LNHDA and CDR2 SQIVND (reference sequence). This CDR3 region has 16 residues. CDR3 protein: CASSTQGQGMYYGYTF. The CDR3 DNA sequence: TGTGCCAGTAGTACCCAGGGACAGGGGATGTACTATGGCTACACCTTC.

The J gene is TRBJ2-7, the V gene TRBV5-1; 10 nucleotides line up with TRBD1. The J segment lost 6 bases and the V segment lost 2 bases, leaving 5 bases of the junction unmatched. In germline, CDR1 is SGHRS, CDR2 YFSETQ. The CDR3 runs to 14 residues. CDR3 protein: CASSFGDRGLEQYF. CDR3 nucleotide sequence: TGCGCCAGCAGCTTTGGGGACAGGGGCCTCGAGCAGTACTTC.